The source of this T cell receptor beta chain is a study of blood T cells in healthy people across ages. Alongside a J-beta primer mix, a sample-barcoded 5' primer served in a second PCR lasting roughly 6 to 12 cycles. TCRdb re-called the 5' RACE reads with MiXCR, one entry per CDR3 protein. The sample carries 550,000 to 650,000 distinct CDR3 sequences, roughly a quarter recorded once. Germline V gene sequence: CDR1 MDHEN, CDR2 SYDVKM. The germline V and J ends were trimmed by 8 bases and 2 bases, with 12 bases remaining between them. The CDR3 has 13 residues. This sample also appeared in a second study, on T cells of mothers and their children.

The sequence came from a boy aged 2 to 10 in good health. The sequenced sample consisted of blood. V gene TRBV28 combines with J gene TRBJ2-5, with a possible D match to TRBD2 (6 bases). CDR3 DNA sequence: TGTGCCAGCGGGAGACTAGGACAAGAGACCCAGTACTTC. This sequence encodes CASGRLGQETQYF.